The 31 T cell receptor beta chains listed next were all sequenced from one sample in a study of T cell responses to AZD1222 COVID-19 vaccine. Data came from immunoSEQ multiplex PCR; TCRdb stores just in-frame clones and leaves some out. The repertoire has roughly 140,000 clones, approximately 88% of them found once; the top ten carry roughly 2.1%. Sequencing was performed on peripheral blood, taken on day 0 of AZD1222 vaccination. These receptors originate from an adult in good health.

A remark on this clone: Relative to the germline gene, one junction end is altered; a read error may explain this. The chain employs TRBV7-9 and TRBJ1-2, with D maybe TRBD1 (6 bases). The germline V gene has CDR1 SEHNR and CDR2 FQNEAQ (reference sequence). The CDR3 consists of 13 residues. The CDR3 sequence: CASSASGQLSEEF. CDR3 nucleotide sequence: TGTGCCAGCAGCGCCTCGGGACAACTATCCGAAGAATTC. The full variable domain, rest sourced from reference TRBV7-9 and TRBJ1-2, is DTGVSQNPRHKITKRGQNVTFRCDPISEHNRLYWYRQTLGQGPEFLTYFQNEAQLEKSRLLSDRFSAERPKGSFSTLEIQRTEQGDSAMYLCASSASGQLSEEFGSGTRLTVV.

This chain links TRBV4-2 with TRBJ2-3; 9 nucleotides align to TRBD1. The CDR3 loop spans 14 amino acids. Germline loops: CDR1 LGHNA, CDR2 YNFKEQ. J lost 5 bases, V lost 6 bases, and 6 bases had no gene match. This CDR3 reads CASRGDRGRDTQYF. The CDR3 DNA is TGTGCCAGCAGGGGAGACAGGGGGAGAGATACGCAGTATTTT.

The genes are TRBV30 and TRBJ1-1; maybe TRBD1 (5 bases). CDR3 length equals 13 residues. V was pared by 0 bases and J by 6 bases, with 11 bases between. Germline loops: CDR1 GTSNPN, CDR2 SVGIG (reference sequence). The CDR3 bases are TGTGCCTGGAGTGTAGGGGCTACGGCTGAAGCTTTCTTT. Translated, it gives CAWSVGATAEAFF.

V usage is TRBV4-2 and J usage is TRBJ1-2; a weak D match, TRBD1 (5 bases). Germline V gene lookup returns CDR1 LGHNA and CDR2 YNFKEQ. The CDR3 totals 16 residues. V lost 0 bases and J lost 2, with 13 bases in between. The CDR3 sequence is CASSQDQGGRNYGYTF. The DNA for the CDR3 is TGTGCCAGCAGCCAAGATCAGGGAGGGCGCAACTATGGCTACACCTTC.

This clone was seen just once. The chain carries TRBV30 and TRBJ2-3; D remains ambiguous. This CDR3 is built from 13 residues. Trimming cost V 2 bases and J 4 bases, with 10 bases left between them. Germline V CDR1 and CDR2: GTSNPN, SVGIG (reference sequence). Here the CDR3 reads CAWSSNSPDTQYF. As DNA, the CDR3 is TGTGCCTGGAGTTCCAACTCCCCAGATACGCAGTATTTT.

This rearrangement joins TRBV7-2 to TRBJ1-4; D is uncertain. Germline V lookup: CDR1 SGHTA, CDR2 FQGNSA. This CDR3 region has 14 residues. V was pared by 0 bases and J by 0 bases, with 2 bases between. CDR3 in amino acids: CASSLAATNEKLFF. The CDR3 coding sequence is TGTGCCAGCAGCTTAGCTGCAACTAATGAAAAACTGTTTTTT.

The chain is built from TRBV3-1 (or the pseudogene TRBV3-2) and TRBJ1-2; possibly TRBD1 for D (5 bases). V was shortened by 1 base and J by 0 bases, with 21 bases between the two germline ends. Per germline, CDR1 LGHDT and CDR2 YNNKEL (reference sequence). The CDR3 covers 19 residues. The CDR3 region is CASSQVKVGGLSANYGYTF. CDR3 DNA: TGTGCCAGCAGCCAAGTTAAGGTGGGGGGTCTTTCAGCTAACTATGGCTACACCTTC.

V gene TRBV11-3 combines with J gene TRBJ1-1; 8 nucleotides align to TRBD1. CDR3 size: 16 residues. V lost 3 bases to trimming and J lost 3 bases; unmatched junction nucleotides: 9. Germline-derived CDR1 and CDR2 are SGHNT and YENEEA. As DNA, the CDR3 is TGTGCCAGCAGCTTCGTTGGACAGGGTGGGTACACTGAAGCTTTCTTT. Its translation: CASSFVGQGGYTEAFF. The entire variable domain, with the rest obtained from reference TRBV11-3 and TRBJ1-1, is as follows: EAGVVQSPRYKIIEKKQPVAFWCNPISGHNTLYWYLQNLGQGPELLIRYENEEAVDDSQLPKDRFSAERLKGVDSTLKIQPAELGDSAVYLCASSFVGQGGYTEAFFGQGTRLTVV.

The genes are TRBV5-8 and TRBJ2-5; 7 positions agree with TRBD1. This CDR3 region has 13 residues. CDR1 SGHTS and CDR2 YDEGEE come from the germline V gene. V trimming: 3 bases; J trimming: 5 bases; junction bases outside the gene matches: 4. The CDR3 DNA is TGTGCCAGCAGCTCGACAGGGTCGGAGACCCAGTACTTC. Residues: CASSSTGSETQYF.

The chain employs TRBV6-4 and TRBJ1-5; possible D gene TRBD1, 5 bases. V was clipped by 6 bases and J by 2 bases, with 11 bases between them. CDR3 length: 14 amino acids. Germline CDR1 reads MRHNA; CDR2 reads SNTAGT. This CDR3 is CASSAQGGNQPQHF. Written as DNA, the CDR3 is TGTGCCAGCAGCGCCCAGGGTGGCAATCAGCCCCAGCATTTT.

This chain joins TRBV27 and TRBJ1-1; maybe TRBD1 (6 bases). The germline V and J ends were trimmed by 3 bases and 5 bases, with 10 bases remaining between them. CDR1 and CDR2 from the germline V gene are MNHEY and SMNVEV (reference sequence). The CDR3 runs to 13 residues. CDR3 DNA: TGTGCCAGCAGTTTCAATGACAGGACTGAAGCTTTCTTT. Translated: CASSFNDRTEAFF.

The CDR3 reads CASSQLAGGPFQETQYF. The CDR3 DNA reads TGTGCCAGCAGCCAGCTAGCGGGAGGGCCCTTCCAAGAGACCCAGTACTTC. The J gene is TRBJ2-5, the V gene TRBV7-2, with 12 bases that match TRBD2. V trimming: 5 bases; J trimming: 1 base; junction bases outside the gene matches: 8. The CDR3 runs to 17 residues. CDR1 and CDR2 (germline): SGHTA, FQGNSA.

This chain connects TRBV6-5 to TRBJ1-1, with D maybe TRBD1 (6 bases). Germline V gene data show CDR1 as MNHEY and CDR2 as SVGAGI. This CDR3 has 11 residues. Trimming took 6 bases from V and 9 from J, leaving 11 bases between them. CDR3 in DNA: TGTGCCAGCAGGTTGGACAGCCAAGCTTTCTTT. Protein sequence: CASRLDSQAFF.

The chain carries TRBV5-6 and TRBJ2-7; TRBD1 might be the D (5 bases). CDR3 length: 15 amino acids. From germline, CDR1 is SGHDT and CDR2 YYEEEE. Trimming pared 2 bases from V and 4 bases from J, leaving 16 bases between. In nucleotides, the CDR3 is TGTGCCAGCAGCTTAGACAGCGCCACCCCTTACGAGCAGTACTTC. It specifies CASSLDSATPYEQYF.

The rearrangement links TRBV19 to TRBJ1-5; D remains ambiguous. The germline V and J ends were trimmed by 3 bases and 3 bases, with 12 bases remaining between them. Germline lookup yields CDR1 LNHDA and CDR2 SQIVND (reference sequence). The length of the CDR3 is 15 residues. The CDR3 bases are TGTGCCAGTAGTATCCAGAAAGACAACAATCAGCCCCAGCATTTT. Amino acids: CASSIQKDNNQPQHF.

The chain links TRBV30 to TRBJ1-5; D unresolved. The CDR3 is made up of 13 amino acids. Trimming left V 0 bases short and J 7 bases short, with 10 bases between. From germline, CDR1 is GTSNPN and CDR2 SVGIG (reference sequence). This CDR3 is CAWSVHRVQPQHF. CDR3 nucleotides: TGTGCCTGGAGTGTGCATAGGGTACAGCCCCAGCATTTT. Combining the CDR3 with reference TRBV30 and TRBJ1-5 gives the whole variable domain SQTIHQWPATLVQPVGSPLSLECTVEGTSNPNLYWYRQAAGRGLQLLFYSVGIGQISSEVPQNLSASRPQDRQFILSSKKLLLSDSGFYLCAWSVHRVQPQHFGDGTRLSIL.

This clone was observed a handful of times. The chain recombines TRBV13 with TRBJ1-6; D is uncertain. CDR1 and CDR2 from the germline V gene are PRHDT and FYEKMQ (reference sequence). The CDR3 is 12 residues long. V was cut by 5 bases and J by 5 bases, with 4 bases left in between. The CDR3 DNA sequence: TGTGCCAGCAGCCACAATAATTCACCCCTCCACTTT. It yields the protein CASSHNNSPLHF.

This chain uses TRBV6-4 with TRBJ2-7; possibly TRBD1 for D (7 bases). Germline V gene sequence: CDR1 MRHNA, CDR2 SNTAGT. V was trimmed by 0 bases and J by 4 bases, leaving 19 bases between them. The CDR3 is 17 residues long. The CDR3 reads CASSDSTPAGGRYEQYF. For the CDR3, the DNA is TGTGCCAGCAGTGACTCGACCCCGGCAGGGGGGCGATACGAGCAGTACTTC.

The rearrangement links TRBV27 to TRBJ1-5; tentative D call: TRBD1 (5 bases). The CDR3 length is 15 residues. Between the trimmed V and J ends, which lost 6 bases and 1 base, there was a span of 13 bases. CDR1 and CDR2 from the germline V gene are MNHEY and SMNVEV (reference sequence). DNA of the CDR3: TGTGCCAGCAGCCCTCGGGGACTGAGCAATCAGCCCCAGCATTTT. As protein: CASSPRGLSNQPQHF.

The chain combines TRBV6-2 or TRBV6-3 with TRBJ2-5, with TRBD2 matching 11 bases. The CDR3 covers 15 residues. Per the germline V gene, CDR1 is MNHEY and CDR2 is SVGEGT. Trimming cost V 6 bases and J 5 bases; bases outside gene matches: 8. The CDR3: CASSKGLAEVETQYF. The CDR3 region has the DNA TGTGCCAGCAGCAAGGGACTAGCGGAGGTCGAGACCCAGTACTTC.

The chain couples TRBV6-2 or TRBV6-3 to TRBJ1-5, with D possibly being TRBD1 (6 bases). CDR1 is MNHEY, CDR2 SVGEGT, per germline. CDR3 length: 17 amino acids. Trimming took off 4 bases at V and 9 bases at J, with 25 bases between the two ends. The CDR3 sequence is CASSSPAGTPAAGPQHF. The DNA for the CDR3 is TGTGCCAGCAGTTCCCCTGCCGGGACACCGGCCGCCGGGCCCCAGCATTTT.

This clone was detected only once. The V call is TRBV7-2, the J call TRBJ2-5; 7 nucleotides match TRBD2. CDR1 is SGHTA, CDR2 FQGNSA, per germline. V lost 7 bases, J lost 3 bases, and 5 bases stayed unmatched. This CDR3 has 13 amino acids. The CDR3 reads CASKQAGEETQYF. The DNA for the CDR3 is TGTGCCAGCAAACAGGCGGGAGAAGAGACCCAGTACTTC.

Note on this clone: This same CDR3 is encoded by further DNA sequences in the sample. The rearrangement links TRBV5-4 to TRBJ1-2; no clear D gene. The CDR3 length is 12 residues. Germline CDR1 is SGHNT and CDR2 is YYREEE (reference sequence). Trimming took 0 bases from V and 5 from J, leaving 5 bases between them. Here the CDR3 reads CASSLDGYGYTF. CDR3 coding DNA: TGTGCCAGCAGCTTGGACGGTTATGGCTACACCTTC.

The J gene is TRBJ1-2, the V gene TRBV30; 12 bases agree with TRBD1. V lost 4 bases and J lost 7; bases outside the gene matches: 7. This CDR3 contains 14 residues. Looked up from germline, CDR1 is GTSNPN and CDR2 is SVGIG (reference sequence). CDR3 amino acids: CAWTRDRGRGGYTF. In nucleotides, the CDR3 is TGTGCCTGGACCCGGGACAGGGGGCGCGGTGGCTACACCTTC.

The rearrangement links TRBV7-3 to TRBJ1-1, with D unresolved. The V gene lost 1 base and the J gene lost 14 bases, with 17 bases spanning the gap. The CDR3 loop spans 13 amino acids. The germline gives CDR1 SGHTA, CDR2 FQGTGA. CDR3 amino acids: CASSLSQAGEIFF. DNA for the CDR3: TGTGCCAGCAGCTTAAGCCAGGCCGGGGAGATATTCTTT.

The chain carries TRBV28 and TRBJ2-1, with TRBD2 matching 12 bases. Per the germline V gene, CDR1 is MDHEN and CDR2 is SYDVKM. With 7 bases clipped from V and 4 bases from J, the junction kept 2 bases outside the gene matches. The CDR3 runs 14 residues. The CDR3 reads CASTSGRVYNEQFF. The DNA of the CDR3 is TGTGCCAGCACTAGCGGGAGGGTATACAATGAGCAGTTCTTC.

This clone was detected a few times. V is TRBV30 and J is TRBJ1-2; TRBD1 might be the D (5 bases). Germline loops: CDR1 GTSNPN, CDR2 SVGIG (reference sequence). This CDR3 contains 12 residues. Trimming left V 3 bases short and J 8 bases short, with 13 bases between. This chain's CDR3 is CAWRVGGGGYTF. CDR3 bases: TGTGCCTGGAGAGTTGGGGGTGGGGGCTACACCTTC.

V is TRBV7-9 and J is TRBJ2-5; 7 bases fit TRBD1. CDR1 and CDR2 (germline): SEHNR, FQNEAQ (reference sequence). J was trimmed by 5 bases and V by 6 bases; bases with no gene match: 15. The CDR3 totals 16 residues. CDR3 nucleotides: TGTGCCAGCAGTTCATTAGGGGGCAAGGGAAGGGAGACCCAGTACTTC. The encoded protein is CASSSLGGKGRETQYF.

The chain combines TRBV27 with TRBJ1-2; D is unclear. Trimming pared 3 bases from V and 4 bases from J, leaving 15 bases between. The CDR3 runs 15 residues. Germline-derived CDR1 and CDR2 are MNHEY and SMNVEV (reference sequence). In DNA, the CDR3 is TGTGCCAGCAGTTTTCTTGGCAGGACCCGCTATGGCTACACCTTC. Translated: CASSFLGRTRYGYTF.

The chain links TRBV30 to TRBJ1-3; D might be TRBD1 (5 bases). Trimming left V 2 bases short and J 5 bases short, with 13 bases between. The CDR3 runs 14 residues. Looked up from germline, CDR1 is GTSNPN and CDR2 is SVGIG (reference sequence). CDR3: CAWSPMTVRNTIYF. In nucleotides, the CDR3 is TGTGCCTGGAGTCCGATGACAGTAAGAAACACCATATATTTT. The variable domain in full, completed from reference TRBV30 and TRBJ1-3, reads SQTIHQWPATLVQPVGSPLSLECTVEGTSNPNLYWYRQAAGRGLQLLFYSVGIGQISSEVPQNLSASRPQDRQFILSSKKLLLSDSGFYLCAWSPMTVRNTIYFGEGSWLTVV.

The chain couples TRBV15 to TRBJ2-3, with D perhaps TRBD1 (5 bases). The V end was cut by 4 bases, the J end by 0 bases, with 11 bases between. CDR1 is LNHNV, CDR2 YYDKDF, per germline (reference sequence). CDR3 length equals 15 residues. The CDR3 DNA follows: TGTGCCACCAGCATTGACAGCGCTAGCACAGATACGCAGTATTTT. It specifies CATSIDSASTDTQYF.